This TCR beta chain was sequenced in a study of human T cells and chemical hapten exposure. As to time point: patch test 2, 6 weeks after DPC sensitization. Treatment here: therapeutic diphenylcyclopropenone sensitization with weekly scalp DPC. This clonotype was found many times. A single record per CDR3 protein comes from TCRdb applying MiXCR to the RACE reads. Among approximately 90,000 distinct CDR3 sequences listed, 8% to 13% were seen once. This specimen consisted of whole blood, obtained in connection with sensitization to the hapten diphenylcyclopropenone (DPC). The clonotype was recovered from a man between 40 and 49 years old with alopecia areata. Some clones in this sample may be carry-over from other donors' samples.

CDR3 region: CASSQSGTLYNEQFF. In DNA, the CDR3 is TGTGCCAGCAGCCAGTCCGGGACTTTGTACAATGAGCAGTTCTTC. The chain employs TRBV14 and TRBJ2-1; perhaps TRBD2 as D (6 bases). The CDR3 is made up of 15 amino acids. Trimming removed 3 bases from V and 4 bases from J, with 13 bases in between. The germline CDR1 and CDR2 sequences are SGHDN and FVKESK.